Given below is one T cell receptor (beta chain) in context. The record originates from a study of CD8+ T cells in alopecia areata. Investigators isolated RNA and reverse transcribed it into cDNA to act as the sequencing template. Libraries were prepared by immunoSEQ multiplex PCR; TCRdb keeps only in-frame clonotypes and omits some of them. The sample consists of tens of thousands of clones, approximately 61% of them appearing once. This clonotype originated in a human donor with alopecia areata. The source material was CD8+ T cells sorted from blood, sampled at week 0.

CDR3 region: CASTPPPGNSYNEQFF. CDR3 in DNA: TGTGCCAGCACCCCTCCCCCAGGAAATTCCTACAATGAGCAGTTCTTC. V usage is TRBV9 and J usage is TRBJ2-1; unclear D gene. Germline V gives CDR1 SGDLS, CDR2 YYNGEE. The CDR3 contains 16 residues. V gave up 6 bases and J gave up 1 base, with 17 bases separating them.